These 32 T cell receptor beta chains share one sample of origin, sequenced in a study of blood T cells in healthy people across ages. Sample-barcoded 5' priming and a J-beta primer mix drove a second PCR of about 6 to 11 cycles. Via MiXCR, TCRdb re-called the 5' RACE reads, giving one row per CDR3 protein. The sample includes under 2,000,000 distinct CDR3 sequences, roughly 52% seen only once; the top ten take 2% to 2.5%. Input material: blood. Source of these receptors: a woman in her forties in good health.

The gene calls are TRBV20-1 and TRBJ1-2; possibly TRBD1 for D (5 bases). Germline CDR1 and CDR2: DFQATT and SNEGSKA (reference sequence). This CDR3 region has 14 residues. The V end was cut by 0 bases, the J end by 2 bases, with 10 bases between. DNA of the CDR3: TGCAGTGCTAGAGAAACCGGGACGAACTATGGCTACACCTTC. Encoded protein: CSARETGTNYGYTF.

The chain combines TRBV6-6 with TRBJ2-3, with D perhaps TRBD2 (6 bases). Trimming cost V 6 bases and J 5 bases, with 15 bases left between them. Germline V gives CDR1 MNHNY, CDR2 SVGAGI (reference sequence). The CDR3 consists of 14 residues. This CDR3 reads CASSFGGLGDTQYF. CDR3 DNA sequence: TGTGCCAGCAGCTTCGGGGGATTGGGAGATACGCAGTATTTT.

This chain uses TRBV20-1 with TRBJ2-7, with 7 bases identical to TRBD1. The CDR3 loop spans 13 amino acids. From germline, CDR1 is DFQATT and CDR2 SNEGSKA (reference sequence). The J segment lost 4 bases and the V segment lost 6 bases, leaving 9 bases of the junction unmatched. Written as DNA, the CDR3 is TGCAGTGCACACGTGACAGGGCGGTACGAGCAGTACTTC. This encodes CSAHVTGRYEQYF.

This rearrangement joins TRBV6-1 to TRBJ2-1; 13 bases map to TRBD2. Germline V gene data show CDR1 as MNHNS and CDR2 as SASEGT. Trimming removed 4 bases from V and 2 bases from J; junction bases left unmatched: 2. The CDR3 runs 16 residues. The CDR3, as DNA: TGTGCCAGCAGTGCCACTAGCGGGGGGGCCTACAATGAGCAGTTCTTC. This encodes CASSATSGGAYNEQFF.

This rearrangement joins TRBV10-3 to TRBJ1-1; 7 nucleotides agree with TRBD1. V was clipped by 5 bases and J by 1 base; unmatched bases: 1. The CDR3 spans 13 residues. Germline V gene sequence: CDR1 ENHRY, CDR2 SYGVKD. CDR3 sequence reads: CAISRTGNTEAFF. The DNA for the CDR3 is TGTGCCATCAGTAGGACAGGGAACACTGAAGCTTTCTTT.

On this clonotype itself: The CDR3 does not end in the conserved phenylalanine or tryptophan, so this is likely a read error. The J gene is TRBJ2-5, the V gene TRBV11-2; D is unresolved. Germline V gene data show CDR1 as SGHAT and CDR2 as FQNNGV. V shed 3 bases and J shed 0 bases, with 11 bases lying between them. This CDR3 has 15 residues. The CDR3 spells CASSFTIRYQETQYL. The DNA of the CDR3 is TGTGCCAGCAGCTTCACCATTAGGTACCAAGAGACCCAGTACTTA.

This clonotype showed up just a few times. The CDR3 DNA reads TGCGCCAGCAGCCAACTTGGGGGGGGTAAAGATGAAAAACTGTTTTTT. This encodes CASSQLGGGKDEKLFF. V and J are TRBV4-3 and TRBJ1-4; a weak D match, TRBD1 (5 bases). This CDR3 comprises 16 residues. Germline CDR1 LGHNA, CDR2 YSLEER. With 2 bases removed from V and 6 bases from J, the gap between germline ends came to 16 bases.

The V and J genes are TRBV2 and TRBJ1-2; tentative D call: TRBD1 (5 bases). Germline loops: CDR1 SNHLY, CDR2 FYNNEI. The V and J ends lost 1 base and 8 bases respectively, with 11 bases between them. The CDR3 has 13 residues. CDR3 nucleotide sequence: TGTGCCAGCAGTGAAGGGGGGTTGAGCGGCTACACCTTC. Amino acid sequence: CASSEGGLSGYTF.

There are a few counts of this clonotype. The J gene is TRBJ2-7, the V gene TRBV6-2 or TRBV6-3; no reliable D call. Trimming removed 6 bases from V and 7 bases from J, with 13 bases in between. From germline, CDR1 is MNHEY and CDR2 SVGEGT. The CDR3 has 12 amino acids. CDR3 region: CASSRRYGEQYF. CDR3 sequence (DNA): TGTGCCAGCAGCCGACGGTACGGAGAGCAGTACTTC.

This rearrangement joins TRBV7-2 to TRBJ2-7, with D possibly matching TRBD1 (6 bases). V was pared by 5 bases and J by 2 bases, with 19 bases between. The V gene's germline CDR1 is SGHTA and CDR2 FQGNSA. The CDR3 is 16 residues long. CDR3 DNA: TGTGCCAGCAGCCAAAGGCCGGGACAAGGGACCTACGAGCAGTACTTC. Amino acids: CASSQRPGQGTYEQYF.

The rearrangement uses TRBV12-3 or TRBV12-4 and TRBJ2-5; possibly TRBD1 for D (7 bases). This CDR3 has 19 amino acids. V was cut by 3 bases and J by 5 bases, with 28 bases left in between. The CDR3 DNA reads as TGTGCCAGCAGTTTTATCATCGGGAGCGATAGGGGGCGCGGGGAGACCCAGTACTTC. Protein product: CASSFIIGSDRGRGETQYF.

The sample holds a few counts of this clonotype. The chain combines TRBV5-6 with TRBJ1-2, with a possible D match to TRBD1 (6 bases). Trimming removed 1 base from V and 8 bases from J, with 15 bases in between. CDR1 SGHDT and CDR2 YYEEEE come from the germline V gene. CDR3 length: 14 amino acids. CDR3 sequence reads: CASSLWVWGLGYTF. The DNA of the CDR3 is TGTGCCAGCAGCTTGTGGGTGTGGGGGCTCGGCTACACCTTC.

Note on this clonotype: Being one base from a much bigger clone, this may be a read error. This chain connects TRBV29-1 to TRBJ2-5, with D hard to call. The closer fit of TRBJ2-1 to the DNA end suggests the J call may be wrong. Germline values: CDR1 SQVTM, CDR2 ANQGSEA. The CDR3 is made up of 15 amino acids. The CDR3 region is CSVGLGLSGQETQFF. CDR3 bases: TGCAGCGTTGGGCTAGGGCTCTCAGGCCAAGAGACCCAGTTCTTC.

The CDR3 sequence is CSARDGGGPRARETQYF. CDR3 coding DNA: TGCAGTGCTAGAGATGGGGGGGGTCCACGGGCCCGGGAGACCCAGTACTTC. J is TRBJ2-5 and V is TRBV20-1, with 7 bases aligning to TRBD2. Germline V CDR1 and CDR2: DFQATT, SNEGSKA (reference sequence). This CDR3 has 17 amino acids. Trimming removed 0 bases from V and 5 bases from J; junction bases left unmatched: 15.

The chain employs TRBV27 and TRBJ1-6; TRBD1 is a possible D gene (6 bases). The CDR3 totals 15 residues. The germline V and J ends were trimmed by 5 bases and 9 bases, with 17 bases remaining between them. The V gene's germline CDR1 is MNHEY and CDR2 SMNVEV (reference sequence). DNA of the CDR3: TGTGCCAGCAGTCTAGACAGGTTGATGTTTTCACCCCTCCACTTT. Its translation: CASSLDRLMFSPLHF.

CDR3 sequence reads: CSVGPDSGKLFF. CDR3 bases: TGCAGCGTTGGCCCGGACTCCGGGAAACTGTTTTTT. The rearrangement links TRBV29-1 to TRBJ1-4; no reliable D call. Trimming shortened V by 4 bases and J by 11 bases, and 14 bases separated the two germline ends. The CDR3 has 12 residues. Germline V gives CDR1 SQVTM, CDR2 ANQGSEA.

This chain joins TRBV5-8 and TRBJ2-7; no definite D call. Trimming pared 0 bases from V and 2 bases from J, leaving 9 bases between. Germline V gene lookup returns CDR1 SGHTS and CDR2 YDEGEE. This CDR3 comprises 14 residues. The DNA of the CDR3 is TGTGCCAGCAGCTTGGGAGTTATTACCTACGAGCAGTACTTC. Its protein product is CASSLGVITYEQYF.

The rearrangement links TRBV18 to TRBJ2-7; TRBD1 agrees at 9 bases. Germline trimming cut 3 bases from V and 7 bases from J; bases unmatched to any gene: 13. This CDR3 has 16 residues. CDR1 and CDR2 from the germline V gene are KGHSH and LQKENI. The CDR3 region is CASSPSGTGYTNEQYF. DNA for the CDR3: TGTGCCAGCTCACCGTCTGGGACAGGGTATACAAATGAGCAGTACTTC. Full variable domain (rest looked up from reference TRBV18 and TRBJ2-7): NAGVMQNPRHLVRRRGQEARLRCSPMKGHSHVYWYRQLPEEGLKFMVYLQKENIIDESGMPKERFSAEFPKEGPSILRIQQVVRGDSAAYFCASSPSGTGYTNEQYFGPGTRLTVT.

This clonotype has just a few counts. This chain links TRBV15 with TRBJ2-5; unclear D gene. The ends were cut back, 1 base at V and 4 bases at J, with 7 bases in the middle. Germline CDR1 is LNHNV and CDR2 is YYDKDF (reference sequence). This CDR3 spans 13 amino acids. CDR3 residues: CATSRGSGETQYF. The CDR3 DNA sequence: TGTGCCACCAGCAGAGGATCAGGAGAGACCCAGTACTTC. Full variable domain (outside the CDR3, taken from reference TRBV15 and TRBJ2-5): DAMVIQNPRYQVTQFGKPVTLSCSQTLNHNVMYWYQQKSSQAPKLLFHYYDKDFNNEADTPDNFQSRRPNTSFCFLDIRSPGLGDTAMYLCATSRGSGETQYFGPGTRLLVL.

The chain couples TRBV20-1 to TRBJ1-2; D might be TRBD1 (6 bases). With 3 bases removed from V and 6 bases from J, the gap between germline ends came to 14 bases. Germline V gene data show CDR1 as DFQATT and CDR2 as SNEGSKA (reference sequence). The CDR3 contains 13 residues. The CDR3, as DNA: TGCAGTGCTAGGAACAGGGTCACGAATGGCTACACCTTC. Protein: CSARNRVTNGYTF.

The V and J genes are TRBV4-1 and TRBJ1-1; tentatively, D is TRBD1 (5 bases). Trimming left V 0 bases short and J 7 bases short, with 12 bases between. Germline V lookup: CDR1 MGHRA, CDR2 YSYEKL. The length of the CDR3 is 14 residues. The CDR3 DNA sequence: TGCGCCAGCAGCCAAGAGGGGGGAACAAGTGAAGCTTTCTTT. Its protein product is CASSQEGGTSEAFF.

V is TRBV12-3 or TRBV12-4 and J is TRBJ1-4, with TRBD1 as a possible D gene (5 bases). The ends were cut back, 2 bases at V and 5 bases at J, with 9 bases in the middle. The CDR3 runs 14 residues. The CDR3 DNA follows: TGTGCCAGCAGTTTAAACGGGGGAAATGAAAAACTGTTTTTT. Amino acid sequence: CASSLNGGNEKLFF.

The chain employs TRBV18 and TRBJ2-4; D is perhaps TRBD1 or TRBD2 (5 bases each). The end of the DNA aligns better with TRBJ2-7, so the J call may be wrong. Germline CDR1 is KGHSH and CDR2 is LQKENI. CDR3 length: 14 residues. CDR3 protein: CASSPQSEGSEQYF. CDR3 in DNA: TGTGCCAGCTCACCACAATCTGAGGGGAGCGAGCAGTACTTC.

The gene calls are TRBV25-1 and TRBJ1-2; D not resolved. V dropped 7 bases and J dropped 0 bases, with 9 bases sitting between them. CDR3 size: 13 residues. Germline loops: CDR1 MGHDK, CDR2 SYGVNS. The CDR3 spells CASKTDANYGYTF. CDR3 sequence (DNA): TGTGCCAGCAAAACGGATGCTAACTATGGCTACACCTTC.

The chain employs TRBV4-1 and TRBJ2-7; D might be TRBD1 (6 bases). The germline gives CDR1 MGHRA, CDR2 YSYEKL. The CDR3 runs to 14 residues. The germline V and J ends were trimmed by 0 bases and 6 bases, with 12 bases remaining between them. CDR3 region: CASSQDPWTAEQYF. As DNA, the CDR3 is TGCGCCAGCAGCCAAGATCCCTGGACAGCCGAGCAGTACTTC.

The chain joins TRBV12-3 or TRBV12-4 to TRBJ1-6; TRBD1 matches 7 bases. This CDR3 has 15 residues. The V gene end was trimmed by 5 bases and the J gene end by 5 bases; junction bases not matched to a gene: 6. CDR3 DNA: TGTGCCAGCAGTCCCTACGGGACAGATAATTCACCCCTCCACTTT. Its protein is CASSPYGTDNSPLHF.

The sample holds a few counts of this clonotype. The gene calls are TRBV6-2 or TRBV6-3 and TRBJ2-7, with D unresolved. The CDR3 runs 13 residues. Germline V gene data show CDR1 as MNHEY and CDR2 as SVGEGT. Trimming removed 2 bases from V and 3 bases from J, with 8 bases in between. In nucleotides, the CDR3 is TGTGCCAGCAGTTACGCCGGTAACTACGAGCAGTACTTC. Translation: CASSYAGNYEQYF.

The CDR3 DNA sequence: TGCAGTGCTAGGATCGTACTAGCGGACGCGAATCCACACAATGAGCAGTTCTTC. Protein product: CSARIVLADANPHNEQFF. The chain combines TRBV20-1 with TRBJ2-1; 8 bases map to TRBD2. The length of the CDR3 is 18 residues. CDR1 and CDR2 from the germline V gene are DFQATT and SNEGSKA (reference sequence). V dropped 3 bases and J dropped 5; count of bases not matched to a gene: 18.

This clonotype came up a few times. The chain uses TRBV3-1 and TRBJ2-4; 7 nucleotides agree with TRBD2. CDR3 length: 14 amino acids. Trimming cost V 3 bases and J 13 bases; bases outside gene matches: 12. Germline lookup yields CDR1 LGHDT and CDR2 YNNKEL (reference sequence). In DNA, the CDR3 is TGTGCCAGCAGCCACCAGGCGCAGGCGGGAGAGCAGTACTTC. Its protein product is CASSHQAQAGEQYF.

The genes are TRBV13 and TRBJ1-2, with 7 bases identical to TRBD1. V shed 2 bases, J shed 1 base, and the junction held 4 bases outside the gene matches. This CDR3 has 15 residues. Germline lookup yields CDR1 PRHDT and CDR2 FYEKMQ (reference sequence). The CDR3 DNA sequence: TGTGCCAGCAGCTTAAAAGGGGGCGATAACTATGGCTACACCTTC. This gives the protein CASSLKGGDNYGYTF.

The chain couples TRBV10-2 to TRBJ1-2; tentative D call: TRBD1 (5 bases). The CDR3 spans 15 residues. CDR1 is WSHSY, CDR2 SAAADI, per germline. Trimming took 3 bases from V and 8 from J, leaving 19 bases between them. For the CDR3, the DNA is TGCGCCAGCAGTGAATTAGGGACCCCTCCGGGGGGCTACACCTTC. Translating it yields CASSELGTPPGGYTF.

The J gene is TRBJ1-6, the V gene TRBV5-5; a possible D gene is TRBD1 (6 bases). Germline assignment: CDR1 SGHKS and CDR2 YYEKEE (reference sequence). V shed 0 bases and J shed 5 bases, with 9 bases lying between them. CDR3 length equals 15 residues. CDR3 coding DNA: TGTGCCAGCAGCTTGGGCGGACAGAATAATTCACCCCTCCACTTT. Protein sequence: CASSLGGQNNSPLHF.